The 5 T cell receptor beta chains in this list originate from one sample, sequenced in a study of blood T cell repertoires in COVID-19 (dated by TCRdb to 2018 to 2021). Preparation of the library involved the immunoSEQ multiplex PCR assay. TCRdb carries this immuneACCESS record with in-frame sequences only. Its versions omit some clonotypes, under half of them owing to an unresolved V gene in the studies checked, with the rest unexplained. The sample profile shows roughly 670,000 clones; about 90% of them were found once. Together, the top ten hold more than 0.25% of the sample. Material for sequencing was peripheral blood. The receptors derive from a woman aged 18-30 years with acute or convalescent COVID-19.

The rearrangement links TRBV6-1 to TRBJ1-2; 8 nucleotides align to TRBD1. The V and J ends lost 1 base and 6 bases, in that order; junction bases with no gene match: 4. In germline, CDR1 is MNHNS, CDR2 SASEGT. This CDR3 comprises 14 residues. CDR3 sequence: CASSEGQGPDGYTF. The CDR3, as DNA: TGTGCCAGCAGTGAAGGACAGGGGCCGGATGGCTACACCTTC.

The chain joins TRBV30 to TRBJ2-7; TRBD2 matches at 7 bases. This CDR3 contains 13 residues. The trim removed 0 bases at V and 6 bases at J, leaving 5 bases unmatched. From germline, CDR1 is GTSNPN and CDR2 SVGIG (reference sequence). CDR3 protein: CAWSVGGKSEQYF. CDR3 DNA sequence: TGTGCCTGGAGTGTGGGGGGGAAGAGCGAGCAGTACTTC.

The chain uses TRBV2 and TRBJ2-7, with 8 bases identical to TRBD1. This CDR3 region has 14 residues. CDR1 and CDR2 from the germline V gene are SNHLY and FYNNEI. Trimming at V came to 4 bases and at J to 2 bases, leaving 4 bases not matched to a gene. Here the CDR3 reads CASSVDRDAYEQYF. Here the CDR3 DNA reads TGTGCCAGCAGTGTGGACAGGGATGCCTACGAGCAGTACTTC.

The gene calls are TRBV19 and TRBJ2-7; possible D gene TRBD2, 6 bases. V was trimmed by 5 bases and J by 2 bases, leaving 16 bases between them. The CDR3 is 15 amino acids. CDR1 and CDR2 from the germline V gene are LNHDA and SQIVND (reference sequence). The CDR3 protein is CASSLNTGGTYEQYF. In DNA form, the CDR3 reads TGTGCCAGTAGTCTGAACACTGGGGGGACCTACGAGCAGTACTTC.

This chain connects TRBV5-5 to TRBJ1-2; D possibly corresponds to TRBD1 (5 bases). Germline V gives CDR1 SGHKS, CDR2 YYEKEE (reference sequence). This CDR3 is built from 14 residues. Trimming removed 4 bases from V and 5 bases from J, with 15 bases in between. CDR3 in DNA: TGTGCCAGCAGCCCCTTACAGGTTTCATATGGCTACACCTTC. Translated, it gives CASSPLQVSYGYTF.